This note documents a single T cell receptor beta chain sequence. Antigen specificity is unknown. This record comes from a study of CD8+ T cells in alopecia areata. The study's findings and limits: Many expanded lesional clones persisted in scalp and blood during tofacitinib. Because one nonresponder was included, the link of baseline CD8+ expansion to response is considered uncertain.

Regarding treatment: oral pan-JAK inhibitor, 5-10 mg twice daily. cDNA serving as the sequencing template came from extracted, reverse transcribed RNA. Using immunoSEQ multiplex PCR, the repertoire was profiled, and TCRdb retains in-frame clones only, with some absent. The table has 190,000 or so clones, about 60% seen once; the top ten hold over 10%. The CDR3 is 14 residues long. V gave up 4 bases and J gave up 0 bases, with 9 bases separating them. Germline CDR1 reads MGHRA; CDR2 reads YSYEKL. V gene TRBV4-1 combines with J gene TRBJ1-2; no firm D call. This receptor was identified in a human donor with alopecia areata. The specimen comprised CD8+ T cells sorted from blood, sampled at week 24, from a patient treated with tofacitinib. The CDR3 bases are TGCGCCAGCAGCCGTTGGAGGGCTAACTATGGCTACACCTTC. Protein: CASSRWRANYGYTF.